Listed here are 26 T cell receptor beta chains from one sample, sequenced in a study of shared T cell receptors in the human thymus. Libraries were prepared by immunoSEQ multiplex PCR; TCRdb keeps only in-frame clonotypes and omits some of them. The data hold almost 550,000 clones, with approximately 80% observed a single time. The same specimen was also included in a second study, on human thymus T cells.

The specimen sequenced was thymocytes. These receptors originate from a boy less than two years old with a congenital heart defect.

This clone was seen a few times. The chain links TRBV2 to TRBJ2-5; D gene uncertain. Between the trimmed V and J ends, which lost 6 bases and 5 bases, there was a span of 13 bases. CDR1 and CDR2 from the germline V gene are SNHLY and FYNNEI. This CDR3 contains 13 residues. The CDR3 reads CASSPRRAETQYF. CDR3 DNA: TGTGCCAGCAGCCCGCGCCGTGCGGAGACCCAGTACTTC.

CDR3 sequence (DNA): TGTGCCAGCAACCCCGGTATTCGGGAACGCAATCAGCCCCAGCATTTT. Residues: CASNPGIRERNQPQHF. This chain uses TRBV2 with TRBJ1-5; D is uncertain. The V and J ends lost 7 bases and 2 bases respectively, with 18 bases between them. CDR3 length equals 16 residues. Germline assignment: CDR1 SNHLY and CDR2 FYNNEI.

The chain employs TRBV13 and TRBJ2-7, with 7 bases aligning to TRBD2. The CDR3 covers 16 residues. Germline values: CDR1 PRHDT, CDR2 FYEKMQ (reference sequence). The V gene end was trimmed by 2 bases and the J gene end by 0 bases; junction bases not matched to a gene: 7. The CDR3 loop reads CASSLRGESSSYEQYF. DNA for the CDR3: TGTGCCAGCAGCTTACGGGGGGAATCCAGCTCCTACGAGCAGTACTTC.

The CDR3: CAISESRETQYF. The CDR3 DNA sequence: TGTGCCATCAGTGAGTCGAGGGAGACCCAGTACTTC. The chain combines TRBV10-3 with TRBJ2-5; D remains unclear. Germline CDR1 is ENHRY and CDR2 is SYGVKD. The CDR3 loop spans 12 amino acids. Trimming took 0 bases from V and 5 from J, leaving 4 bases between them.

The CDR3 protein is CASSKGGFPNEQYF. DNA for the CDR3: TGTGCCAGCAGCAAAGGGGGCTTCCCGAACGAGCAGTACTTC. The chain uses TRBV13 and TRBJ2-7, with 7 bases that match TRBD1. The germline CDR1 and CDR2 sequences are PRHDT and FYEKMQ (reference sequence). The trim removed 5 bases at V and 5 bases at J, leaving 9 bases unmatched. This CDR3 has 14 amino acids.

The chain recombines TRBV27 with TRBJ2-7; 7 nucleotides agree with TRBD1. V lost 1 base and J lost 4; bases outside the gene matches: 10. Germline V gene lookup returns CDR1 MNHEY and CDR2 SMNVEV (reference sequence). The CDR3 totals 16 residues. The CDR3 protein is CASSLFPTGVGYEQYF. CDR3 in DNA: TGTGCCAGCAGTTTATTCCCCACAGGGGTGGGGTACGAGCAGTACTTC.

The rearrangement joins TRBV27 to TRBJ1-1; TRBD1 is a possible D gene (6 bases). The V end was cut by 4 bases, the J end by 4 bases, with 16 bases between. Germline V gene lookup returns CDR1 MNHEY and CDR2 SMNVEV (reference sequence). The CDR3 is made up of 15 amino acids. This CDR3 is CASSSHRAAGTEAFF. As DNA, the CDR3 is TGTGCCAGCAGTTCGCACAGGGCCGCAGGCACTGAAGCTTTCTTT.

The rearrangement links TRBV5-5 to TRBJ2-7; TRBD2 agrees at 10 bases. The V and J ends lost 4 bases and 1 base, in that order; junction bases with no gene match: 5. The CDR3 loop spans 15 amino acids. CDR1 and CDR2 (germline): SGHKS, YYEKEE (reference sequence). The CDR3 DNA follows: TGTGCCAGCAGCGCGCGGACTAGCGGATCCTACGAGCAGTACTTC. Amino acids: CASSARTSGSYEQYF. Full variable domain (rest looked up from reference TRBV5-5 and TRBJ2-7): DAGVTQSPTHLIKTRGQQVTLRCSPISGHKSVSWYQQVLGQGPQFIFQYYEKEERGRGNFPDRFSARQFPNYSSELNVNALLLGDSALYLCASSARTSGSYEQYFGPGTRLTVT.

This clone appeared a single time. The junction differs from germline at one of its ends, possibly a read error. CDR3 region: CASSTTGTSSHEQYF. CDR3 bases: TGTGCCAGCAGTACTACCGGGACTAGCTCCCACGAGCAGTACTTC. The V call is TRBV27, the J call TRBJ2-7; 9 nucleotides match TRBD2. Germline values: CDR1 MNHEY, CDR2 SMNVEV (reference sequence). This CDR3 has 15 amino acids.

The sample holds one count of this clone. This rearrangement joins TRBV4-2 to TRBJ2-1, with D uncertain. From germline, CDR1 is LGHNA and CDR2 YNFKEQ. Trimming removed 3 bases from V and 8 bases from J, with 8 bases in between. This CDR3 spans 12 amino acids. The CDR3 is CASSQTEDEQFF. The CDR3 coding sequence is TGTGCCAGCAGCCAGACCGAGGATGAGCAGTTCTTC.

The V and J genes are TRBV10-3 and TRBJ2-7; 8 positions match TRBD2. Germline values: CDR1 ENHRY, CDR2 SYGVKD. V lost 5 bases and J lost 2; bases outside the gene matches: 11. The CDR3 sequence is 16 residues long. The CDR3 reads CAISHTTSGDPYEQYF. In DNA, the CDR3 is TGTGCCATCAGTCATACTACTAGCGGAGACCCCTACGAGCAGTACTTC.

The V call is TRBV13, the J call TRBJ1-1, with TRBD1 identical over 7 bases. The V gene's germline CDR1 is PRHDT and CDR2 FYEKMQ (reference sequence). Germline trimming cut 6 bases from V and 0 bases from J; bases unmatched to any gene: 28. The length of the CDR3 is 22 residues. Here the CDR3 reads CASRQPGPGQTEFNSMNTEAFF. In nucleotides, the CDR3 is TGTGCCAGCAGGCAACCGGGACCGGGACAGACAGAATTTAATTCGATGAACACTGAAGCTTTCTTT.

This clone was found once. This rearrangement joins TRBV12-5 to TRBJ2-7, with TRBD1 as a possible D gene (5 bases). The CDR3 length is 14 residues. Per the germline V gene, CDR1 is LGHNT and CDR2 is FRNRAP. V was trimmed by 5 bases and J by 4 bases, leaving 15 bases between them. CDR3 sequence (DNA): TGTGCTAGTGGTCAAGGGGCCCCACCATACGAGCAGTACTTC. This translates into CASGQGAPPYEQYF.

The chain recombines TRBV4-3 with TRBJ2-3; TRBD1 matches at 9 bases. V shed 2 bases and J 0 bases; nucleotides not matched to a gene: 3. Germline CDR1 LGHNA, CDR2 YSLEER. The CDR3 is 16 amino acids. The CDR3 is CASSQIGQGSTDTQYF. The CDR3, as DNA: TGCGCCAGCAGCCAAATCGGACAGGGGAGCACAGATACGCAGTATTTT.

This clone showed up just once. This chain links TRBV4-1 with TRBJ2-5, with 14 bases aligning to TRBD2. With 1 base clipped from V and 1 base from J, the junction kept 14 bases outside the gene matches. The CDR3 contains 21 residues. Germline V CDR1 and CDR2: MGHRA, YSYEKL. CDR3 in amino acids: CASSQGGTSGSKYPSQETQYF. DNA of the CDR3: TGCGCCAGCAGCCAAGGAGGGACTAGCGGGAGTAAGTACCCATCCCAAGAGACCCAGTACTTC.

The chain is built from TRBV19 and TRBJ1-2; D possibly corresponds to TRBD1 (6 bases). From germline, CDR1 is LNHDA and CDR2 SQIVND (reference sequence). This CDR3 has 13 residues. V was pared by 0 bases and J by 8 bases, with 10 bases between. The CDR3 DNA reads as TGTGCCAGTAGTATAGATACAGGGTCCGGCTACACCTTC. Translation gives CASSIDTGSGYTF.

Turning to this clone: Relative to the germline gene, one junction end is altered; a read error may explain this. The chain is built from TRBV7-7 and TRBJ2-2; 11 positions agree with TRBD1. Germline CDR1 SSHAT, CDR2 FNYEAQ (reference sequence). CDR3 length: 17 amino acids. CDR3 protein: CASSLVLGTGGTGELFF. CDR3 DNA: TGTGCTAGCAGCTTAGTTCTTGGGACAGGGGGCACCGGGGAGCTGTTTTTT.

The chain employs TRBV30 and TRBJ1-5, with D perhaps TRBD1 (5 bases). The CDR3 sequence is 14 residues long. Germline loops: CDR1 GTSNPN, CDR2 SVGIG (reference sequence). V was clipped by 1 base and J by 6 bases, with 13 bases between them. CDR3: CAWSGVRVTQPQHF. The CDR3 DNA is TGTGCCTGGAGTGGGGTCAGGGTCACTCAGCCCCAGCATTTT.

The CDR3 reads CASSLRRGREYNEQFF. CDR3 bases: TGTGCCAGCAGCTTAAGGCGGGGCAGGGAATACAATGAGCAGTTCTTC. The chain employs TRBV7-9 and TRBJ2-1; a weak D match, TRBD2 (6 bases). This CDR3 is built from 16 residues. Germline-derived CDR1 and CDR2 are SEHNR and FQNEAQ (reference sequence). V dropped 2 bases and J dropped 4 bases, with 15 bases sitting between them. The full variable domain, with the rest looked up from reference TRBV7-9 and TRBJ2-1, is DTGVSQNPRHKITKRGQNVTFRCDPISEHNRLYWYRQTLGQGPEFLTYFQNEAQLEKSRLLSDRFSAERPKGSFSTLEIQRTEQGDSAMYLCASSLRRGREYNEQFFGPGTRLTVL.

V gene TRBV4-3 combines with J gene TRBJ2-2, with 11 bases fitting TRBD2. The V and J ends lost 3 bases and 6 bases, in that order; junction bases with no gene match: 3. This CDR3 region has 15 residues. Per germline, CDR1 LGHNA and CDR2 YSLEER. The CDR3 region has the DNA TGCGCCAGCAGCCAGGATAGCGGGAGGGCCGGGGAGCTGTTTTTT. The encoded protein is CASSQDSGRAGELFF.

CDR3 in amino acids: CASGGTLEAGGPGRETQYF. CDR3 in DNA: TGTGCCAGCGGCGGGACACTAGAAGCGGGAGGGCCCGGGCGGGAGACCCAGTACTTC. The rearrangement links TRBV2 to TRBJ2-5, with 10 bases that match TRBD2. Germline V gene lookup returns CDR1 SNHLY and CDR2 FYNNEI. The ends lost 8 bases at V and 5 bases at J; junction bases unmatched: 23. The CDR3 contains 19 residues.

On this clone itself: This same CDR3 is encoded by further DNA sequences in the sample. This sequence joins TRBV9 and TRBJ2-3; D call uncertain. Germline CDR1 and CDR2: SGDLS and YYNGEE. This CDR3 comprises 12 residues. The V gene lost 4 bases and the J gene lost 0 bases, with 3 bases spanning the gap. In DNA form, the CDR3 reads TGTGCCAGCAGCCCAAGCACAGATACGCAGTATTTT. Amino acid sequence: CASSPSTDTQYF.

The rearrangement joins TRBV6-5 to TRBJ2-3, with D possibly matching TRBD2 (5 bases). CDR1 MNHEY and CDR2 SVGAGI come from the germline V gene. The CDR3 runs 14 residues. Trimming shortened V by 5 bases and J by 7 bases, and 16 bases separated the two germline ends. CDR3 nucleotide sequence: TGTGCCAGCAGTCCCACTAGAAATAACCATACGCAGTATTTT. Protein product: CASSPTRNNHTQYF.

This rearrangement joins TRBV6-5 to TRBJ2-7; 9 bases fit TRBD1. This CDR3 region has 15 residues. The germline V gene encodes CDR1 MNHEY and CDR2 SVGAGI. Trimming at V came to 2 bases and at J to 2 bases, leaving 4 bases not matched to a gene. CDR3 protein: CASSYVGQGTYEQYF. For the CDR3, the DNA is TGTGCCAGCAGTTACGTGGGACAGGGTACCTACGAGCAGTACTTC.

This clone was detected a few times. For the CDR3, the DNA is TGTGCCAGTAGCCCTGCCGGGACTAGGAGCTACAATGAGCAGTTCTTC. Protein: CASSPAGTRSYNEQFF. The V and J genes are TRBV19 and TRBJ2-1; 8 bases are shared with TRBD2. The germline gives CDR1 LNHDA, CDR2 SQIVND (reference sequence). The ends lost 6 bases at V and 3 bases at J; junction bases unmatched: 10. This CDR3 spans 16 amino acids.

DNA of the CDR3: TGCGCCAGCAGCGTCACAGTGGGCGAGACCCAGTACTTC. Translating it yields CASSVTVGETQYF. This chain connects TRBV4-3 to TRBJ2-5; unclear D gene. The germline V gene has CDR1 LGHNA and CDR2 YSLEER. This CDR3 region has 13 residues. Between the trimmed V and J ends, which lost 5 bases and 5 bases, there was a span of 12 bases.